This TCR beta chain appears in the sequencing data of a study of cytomegalovirus exposure and HLA in healthy donors. On this clone: The antigen is not known.

General study points: Cytomegalovirus association was assigned to more than 150 TCR beta chains. An ancestry cluster, one associated with Asian ancestry, reportedly showed fewer N-insertions than the approximately 660-donor mean in a later analysis. A likely sequencing artifact accounted for one observed cluster of highly shared sequence variants.

Germline lookup yields CDR1 SGHAT and CDR2 FQNNGV. The CDR3 length is 12 residues. Trimming took off 2 bases at V and 7 bases at J, with 9 bases between the two ends. This cohort consisted of healthy bone marrow donors. 13 Jbeta primers and 60 Vbeta primers were used for the PCR. The assay was immunoSEQ multiplex PCR, and TCRdb's table has in-frame clones only and misses some. This sample's table reports 200,000 or so clones. This chain uses TRBV11-2 with TRBJ2-7, with D perhaps matching TRBD2 (6 bases). The TCR comes from a girl aged 2 to 9 in good health and CMV-seropositive. Sequencing was performed on PBMCs. The CDR3 region is CASSLRGGEQYF. Written as DNA, the CDR3 is TGTGCCAGCAGCTTAAGGGGAGGAGAGCAGTACTTC.